One sample yielded the 8 T cell receptor beta chains listed below, sequenced in a study of post-analysis software for immune sequencing data. General study results and limits: Several TRBV segments (TRBV5-6, TRBV5-1 and TRBV20-1 among them) occurred more frequently in patients than in controls.

For these receptors, no antigen is known. Researchers reported that TCR beta cDNA libraries carried unique molecular identifiers. TCRdb called the PCR reads again in MiXCR, with one record for every CDR3 protein. The sample lists under 900,000 distinct CDR3 sequences; roughly half were seen once. Sequenced material: blood. The receptor source for this set is a girl aged 5 to 17 with multiple sclerosis.

V usage is TRBV7-9 and J usage is TRBJ1-5; D is ambiguous. The CDR3 consists of 14 residues. The germline gives CDR1 SEHNR, CDR2 FQNEAQ (reference sequence). The V end was cut by 0 bases, the J end by 1 base, with 4 bases between. The CDR3 reads CASSLAISNQPQHF. As DNA, the CDR3 is TGTGCCAGCAGCTTAGCTATAAGCAATCAGCCCCAGCATTTT.

This chain connects TRBV6-1 to TRBJ2-1; the D is unclear. CDR1 MNHNS and CDR2 SASEGT come from the germline V gene. The CDR3 is 16 amino acids. The V end was cut by 1 base, the J end by 6 bases, with 16 bases between. Written as DNA, the CDR3 is TGTGCCAGCAGTGAAGGGTCTAGAAGGCCTAGCAATGAGCAGTTCTTC. Its protein product is CASSEGSRRPSNEQFF.

The chain has TRBV5-1 and TRBJ2-1, with D uncertain. Germline lookup yields CDR1 SGHRS and CDR2 YFSETQ. The CDR3 extends over 18 amino acids. V was pared by 2 bases and J by 4 bases, with 22 bases between. Here the CDR3 DNA reads TGCGCCAGCAGCTTAAGGGTCCCGACTTGGGGAACATACAATGAGCAGTTCTTC. It specifies CASSLRVPTWGTYNEQFF.

The chain has TRBV11-2 and TRBJ2-4, with a tentative D call TRBD1 (6 bases). The CDR3 is made up of 14 amino acids. In germline, CDR1 is SGHAT, CDR2 FQNNGV. The V gene lost 10 bases and the J gene lost 3 bases, with 16 bases spanning the gap. Here the CDR3 DNA reads TGTGCCACTCGACCCGGGACACTCAAAAACATTCAGTACTTC. Translation: CATRPGTLKNIQYF.

This chain uses TRBV20-1 with TRBJ2-1; 8 bases are a match to TRBD1. Germline-derived CDR1 and CDR2 are DFQATT and SNEGSKA (reference sequence). Unmatched junction bases numbered 6, after V lost 8 bases and J lost 3 bases. The CDR3 runs to 13 residues. For the CDR3, the DNA is TGCAGTCCCAGGGGGCTCAACTACAATGAGCAGTTCTTC. It is translated as CSPRGLNYNEQFF.

The chain carries TRBV29-1 and TRBJ2-3; 8 nucleotides line up with TRBD2. Germline V gene data show CDR1 as SQVTM and CDR2 as ANQGSEA. The CDR3 loop spans 12 amino acids. J was trimmed by 10 bases and V by 1 base; bases with no gene match: 4. CDR3 sequence: CSVEAGGDPQYF. The CDR3 DNA follows: TGCAGCGTTGAAGCCGGGGGGGATCCGCAGTATTTT.

DNA for the CDR3: TGTGCCAGCAGTCCCGACTTGACTAACTATGGCTACACCTTC. This translates into CASSPDLTNYGYTF. J is TRBJ1-2 and V is TRBV6-4, with D uncertain. Germline V gene data show CDR1 as MRHNA and CDR2 as SNTAGT. Trimming removed 5 bases from V and 0 bases from J, with 10 bases in between. This CDR3 region has 14 residues.

This clonotype was recorded once. The rearrangement uses TRBV28 and TRBJ1-1, with no clear D. Germline CDR1 MDHEN, CDR2 SYDVKM. CDR3 length: 14 amino acids. Trimming removed 4 bases at V and 4 bases at J, with 13 bases between. The CDR3 region has the DNA TGTGCCAGCAGTTCCCACTCGGGGTTCACTGAAGCTTTCTTT. It specifies CASSSHSGFTEAFF.